Listed here is a single TCR beta chain. This specimen comes from a study of blood T cell repertoires in COVID-19. Per germline, CDR1 SQVTM and CDR2 ANQGSEA. This CDR3 spans 11 amino acids. Assay used: immunoSEQ multiplex PCR; TCRdb lists only in-frame clones, some missing. The sample lists roughly 80,000 clones, around 76% occurring once. The specimen was peripheral blood. The chain couples TRBV29-1 to TRBJ2-5; TRBD2 matches 7 bases. The TCR was taken from a man between 70 and 80 years old with active or convalescent COVID-19. The DNA of the CDR3 is TGCACCGCCGGGGGGCAAGAGACCCAGTACTTC. Protein: CTAGGQETQYF.